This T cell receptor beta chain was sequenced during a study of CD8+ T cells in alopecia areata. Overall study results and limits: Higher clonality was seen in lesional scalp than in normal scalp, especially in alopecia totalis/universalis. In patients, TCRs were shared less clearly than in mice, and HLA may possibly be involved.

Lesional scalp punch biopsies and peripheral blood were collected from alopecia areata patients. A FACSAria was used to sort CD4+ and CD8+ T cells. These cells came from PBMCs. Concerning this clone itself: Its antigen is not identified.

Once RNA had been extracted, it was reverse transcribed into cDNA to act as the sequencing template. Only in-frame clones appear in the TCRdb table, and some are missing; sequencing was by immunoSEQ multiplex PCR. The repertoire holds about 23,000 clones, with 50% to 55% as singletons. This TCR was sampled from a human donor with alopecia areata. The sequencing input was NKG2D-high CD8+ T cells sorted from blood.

CDR3 DNA: TGTGCAAGTCGCTTAGTGGGGCCGGACGAGCAGTACTTC. Translation: CASRLVGPDEQYF. The gene calls are TRBV12-2 and TRBJ2-7; the table names TRBD1, a call not compared with the DNA. TRBV12-2 represents a pseudogene. This CDR3 spans 13 amino acids.